Given below is one T cell receptor beta chain in context. Its target is not known. This sample was included in a study of shared clonotypes between healthy human individuals. Regarding the study as a whole: A small donor pool kept down the genetic and exposure-history diversity that was represented.

Repertoires were generated with immunoSEQ multiplex PCR, while TCRdb's copy carries only in-frame clones and drops some. The data hold about 490,000 clones, with almost 80% observed a single time. Per germline, CDR1 MNHEY and CDR2 SVGAGI. The CDR3 loop spans 14 amino acids. Trimming left V 6 bases short and J 0 bases short, with 11 bases between. The sequencing input was PBMCs. This receptor was obtained from a woman aged 40 to 50 in good health. Some clones in this sample may be carry-over from other donors' samples. The genes are TRBV6-5 and TRBJ1-2; D not resolved. CDR3 residues: CASRGRRANYGYTF. CDR3 DNA sequence: TGTGCCAGCAGGGGTCGCAGAGCTAACTATGGCTACACCTTC.